This T cell receptor beta chain was identified in a study of beta chain features in type 1 diabetes. Study-wide context: Researchers looked at over 100,000,000 sorted cells across all samples. General study findings and limits: For Type 1 diabetes patients, all four CD4+ subsets carried TCRB CDR3s that were moderately but significantly shorter. The cDNA sequencing approach could over-represent high-TCR-expressing cells. Type 1 diabetes patients had fewer VDJ junction insertions and more deletions.

This clone was seen a handful of times. The antigen is undetermined. Every isolated RNA sample was fully reverse transcribed, so sequencing captured expressed TCRB transcripts. Only in-frame clones appear in the TCRdb table, and some are missing; sequencing was by immunoSEQ multiplex PCR. The repertoire consists of 130,000 or so clones, with about 18% occurring once and the leading ten covering 2% to 3%. The CDR3 contains 14 residues. Per germline, CDR1 SGHDN and CDR2 FVKESK. V was cut by 1 base and J by 1 base, with 7 bases left in between. The sequenced sample consisted of central memory CD4+ T cells from blood. The sequence came from a man younger than 30 with type 1 diabetes. The chain couples TRBV14 to TRBJ1-2, with D hard to call. The DNA for the CDR3 is TGTGCCAGCAGCCAAGTGGGTCATAACTATGGCTACACCTTC. Encoded protein: CASSQVGHNYGYTF.